A selection of T cell receptor beta chains follows, all from one sample in a study of shared clonotypes between healthy human individuals. Clones were read by immunoSEQ multiplex PCR, and TCRdb kept only the in-frame ones, dropping some. The top ten hold roughly 0.36% of the sample, which has roughly 1,600,000 clones, approximately 98.5% seen once. The sequencing sample was made of naive CD4+ T cells sorted from blood. These receptors came from a man aged 25 to 40 in good health. CDR3s include the opening cysteine and the closing phenylalanine or tryptophan. Fields, in order: J gene, V gene, D gene, clone size, CDR3 protein. D genes are given only for firm matches. Some rows have no size entry. The others give once, few or many, or a class for an expanded clone.

>TRBJ2-3|TRBV5-1|-|-
CASSNWESTDTQYF
>TRBJ1-1|TRBV5-1|-|-
CASSLVGPKNTEAFF
>TRBJ2-7|TRBV13|TRBD1|-
CASSPIRDRGHEQYF
>TRBJ2-5|TRBV6-1|-|-
CASPTSLETQYF
>TRBJ1-3|TRBV5-4|-|-
CASSLHRAPSADTIYF
>TRBJ1-5|TRBV6-6|TRBD1|-
CASSYRTGGHQPQHF
>TRBJ1-2|TRBV5-1|-|-
CASSPLGLSDRDYGYTF
>TRBJ2-3|TRBV7-2|-|-
CASSLFRGDTDTQYF
>TRBJ2-2|TRBV6-5|-|-
CASSYFSSGGSGELFF
>TRBJ2-5|TRBV5-1|-|-
CASSPRGALETQYF
>TRBJ2-7|TRBV2|TRBD2|-
CASSEQRGRVYEQYF
>TRBJ2-1|TRBV19|-|-
CASSLSPSINEQFF
>TRBJ1-2|TRBV28|-|-
CASSLRTMNGGYTF
>TRBJ2-7|TRBV27|-|-
CASSLDVGPQFEQYF
>TRBJ2-1|TRBV19|-|-
CASRTMTGSTLAGSNNEQFF
>TRBJ2-3|TRBV5-1|-|-
CASSSGYTDTQYF
>TRBJ2-3|TRBV7-2|TRBD2|-
CASSFPAGETDTQYF
>TRBJ2-3|TRBV19|TRBD2|-
CASSITSVVAGTQYF
>TRBJ2-7|TRBV7-9|-|-
CASSLAVSYEQYF
>TRBJ2-7|TRBV5-1|TRBD1|-
CARKPGQGLEQYF
>TRBJ2-3|TRBV29-1|TRBD1|-
CSVETGTDTQYF
>TRBJ2-1|TRBV6-4|-|-
CASSGSRNNEQFF
>TRBJ1-2|TRBV2|TRBD1|-
CASRRPTGQGADGYTF
>TRBJ2-2|TRBV6-4|TRBD2|-
CATARLAGDTGELFF
>TRBJ2-1|TRBV7-8|-|-
CASSLTGLRYGEQFF
>TRBJ2-1|TRBV9|-|-
CASSVGGTSFSYNEQFF
>TRBJ2-1|TRBV5-1|TRBD1|-
CASSFLGQGAFNEQFF
>TRBJ2-2|TRBV5-4|TRBD1|-
CASNQKDRGAGELFF
>TRBJ1-5|TRBV10-3|-|-
CAISELSGEGNQPQHF
>TRBJ2-7|TRBV27|-|-
CASSIRDGFYEQYF
>TRBJ2-3|TRBV29-1|TRBD2|-
CSASTSGTSDTQYF
>TRBJ2-5|TRBV29-1|-|-
CSVGQSVGQETQYF
>TRBJ2-1|TRBV29-1|TRBD2|-
CSVGTSGIPYNEQFF
>TRBJ2-3|TRBV5-1|-|-
CASSWNEGRGDTQYF
>TRBJ2-1|TRBV14|-|-
CASSPGGWDEQFF
>TRBJ2-7|TRBV11-2|TRBD1|-
CASSPTTAGGYEQYF
>TRBJ2-7|TRBV5-8|TRBD2|-
CASSLLGGRADEQYF
>TRBJ2-3|TRBV28|-|-
CASSLISGDTQYF
>TRBJ2-3|TRBV6-4|TRBD1|-
CASSDTGQGDTQYF
>TRBJ2-5|TRBV5-1|-|-
CASSLAPGLETQYF
>TRBJ2-1|TRBV2|-|-
CASTPELSFYNEQFF
>TRBJ2-2|TRBV4-2|TRBD2|-
CASSQGGTSGTGELFF
>TRBJ2-5|TRBV18|-|-
CASSPKQETQYF
>TRBJ1-1|TRBV19|-|-
CASRAGNEAFF
>TRBJ2-3|TRBV18|-|once
CASSPPKPGAGLTDTQYF
>TRBJ1-1|TRBV5-4|TRBD1|-
CASSLQGAPTEAFF
>TRBJ2-7|TRBV7-2|-|-
CASSSHLYVQYF
>TRBJ2-1|TRBV7-2|TRBD1|-
CASSPQPGQGVDEQFF
>TRBJ1-5|TRBV15|TRBD1|-
CATREGARGNQPQHF
>TRBJ2-5|TRBV5-1|TRBD1|few
CASSHGTGQETQYF
>TRBJ2-7|TRBV6-6|TRBD1|-
CASRPTGTGGYEQYF
>TRBJ1-5|TRBV15|-|-
CATSRVPNSNQPQHF